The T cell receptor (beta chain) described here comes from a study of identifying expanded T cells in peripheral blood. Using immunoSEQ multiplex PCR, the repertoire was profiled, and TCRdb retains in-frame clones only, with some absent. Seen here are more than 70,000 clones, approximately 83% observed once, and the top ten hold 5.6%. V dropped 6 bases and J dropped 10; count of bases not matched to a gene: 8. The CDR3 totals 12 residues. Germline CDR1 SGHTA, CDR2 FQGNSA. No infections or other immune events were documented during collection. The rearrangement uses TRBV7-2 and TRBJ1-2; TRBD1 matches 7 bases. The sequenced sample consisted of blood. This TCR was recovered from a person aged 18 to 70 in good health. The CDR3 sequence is CASSLTGKDYTF. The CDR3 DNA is TGTGCCAGCAGTCTGACAGGGAAGGACTACACCTTC. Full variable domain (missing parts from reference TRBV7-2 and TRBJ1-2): GAGVSQSPSNKVTEKGKDVELRCDPISGHTALYWYRQSLGQGLEFLIYFQGNSAPDKSGLPSDRFSAERTGGSVSTLTIQRTQQEDSAVYLCASSLTGKDYTFGSGTRLTVV.